This T cell receptor beta chain originates from a study of Graves' ophthalmopathy and Graves' hyperthyroidism. Clinical symptoms and serum thyroxine were used for diagnosis; TRAb, thyroid ultrasound and orbital computed tomography were also relied on. The PBMCs originated from more than 8 ml of fresh peripheral blood. For repertoire sequencing, the TCR beta CDR3 regions were amplified from RNA transcripts. Second-round multiplex PCR came after first-round RT-PCR with HTBI primers. One entry per CDR3 protein results from TCRdb running MiXCR on the multiplex PCR reads. This repertoire shows around 600,000 distinct CDR3 sequences, roughly two fifths found once; its top ten account for over 2.5%. This clonotype was seen only a few times. Its antigen is currently unknown. Study results and limitations: The model's prediction of ophthalmopathy progression had 70.59% sensitivity and roughly 72% specificity. A 13-signature model separated ophthalmopathy from stable hyperthyroidism, 85% to 90% sensitivity, about 81% specificity.

CDR1 and CDR2 from the germline V gene are SEHNR and FQNEAQ (reference sequence). V lost 5 bases and J lost 6; bases outside the gene matches: 6. The CDR3 runs to 15 residues. Sequences were obtained from peripheral blood. This receptor was obtained from an adult man with Graves' ophthalmopathy. The gene calls are TRBV7-9 and TRBJ2-2; 10 bases fit TRBD1. The CDR3 sequence: CASSQEDRGSGELFF. For the CDR3, the DNA is TGTGCCAGCAGCCAAGAGGACAGGGGGTCCGGGGAGCTGTTTTTT. The entire variable domain, with the rest obtained from reference TRBV7-9 and TRBJ2-2, is as follows: DTGVSQNPRHKITKRGQNVTFRCDPISEHNRLYWYRQTLGQGPEFLTYFQNEAQLEKSRLLSDRFSAERPKGSFSTLEIQRTEQGDSAMYLCASSQEDRGSGELFFGEGSRLTVL.